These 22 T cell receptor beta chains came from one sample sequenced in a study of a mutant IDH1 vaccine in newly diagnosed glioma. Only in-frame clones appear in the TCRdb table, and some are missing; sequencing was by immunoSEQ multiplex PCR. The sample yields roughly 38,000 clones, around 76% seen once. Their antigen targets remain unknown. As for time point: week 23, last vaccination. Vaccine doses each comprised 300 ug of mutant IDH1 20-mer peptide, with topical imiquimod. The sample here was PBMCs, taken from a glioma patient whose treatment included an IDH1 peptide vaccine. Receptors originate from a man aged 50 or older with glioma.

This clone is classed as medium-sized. The CDR3 DNA reads TGTGCCAGCAAACGGGCAAGCGCCACCGGGGAGCTGTTTTTT. This translates into CASKRASATGELFF. V is TRBV6-1 and J is TRBJ2-2; D gene uncertain. Trimming shortened V by 7 bases and J by 4 bases, and 13 bases separated the two germline ends. From germline, CDR1 is MNHNS and CDR2 SASEGT. The CDR3 runs to 14 residues.

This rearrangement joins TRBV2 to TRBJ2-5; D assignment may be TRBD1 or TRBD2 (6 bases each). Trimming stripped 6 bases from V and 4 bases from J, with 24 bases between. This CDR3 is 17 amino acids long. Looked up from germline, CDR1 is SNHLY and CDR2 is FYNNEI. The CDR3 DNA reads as TGTGCCAGCAGCGAGGGTGGGTGGGGGGCCGGAGGAGAGACCCAGTACTTC. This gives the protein CASSEGGWGAGGETQYF.

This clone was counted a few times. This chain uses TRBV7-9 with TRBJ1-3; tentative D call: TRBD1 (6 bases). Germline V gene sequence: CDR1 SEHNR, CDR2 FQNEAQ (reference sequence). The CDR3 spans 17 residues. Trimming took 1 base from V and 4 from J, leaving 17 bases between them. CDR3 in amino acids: CASSLVMEWTAGNTIYF. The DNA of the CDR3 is TGTGCCAGCAGCTTAGTAATGGAATGGACAGCCGGAAACACCATATATTTT.

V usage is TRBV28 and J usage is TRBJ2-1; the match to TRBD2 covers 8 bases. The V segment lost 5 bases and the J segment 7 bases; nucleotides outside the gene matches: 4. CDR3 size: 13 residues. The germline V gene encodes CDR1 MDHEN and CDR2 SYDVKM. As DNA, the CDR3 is TGTGCCAGCAGTCTCGGGGGGGCTAATGAGCAGTTCTTC. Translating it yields CASSLGGANEQFF.

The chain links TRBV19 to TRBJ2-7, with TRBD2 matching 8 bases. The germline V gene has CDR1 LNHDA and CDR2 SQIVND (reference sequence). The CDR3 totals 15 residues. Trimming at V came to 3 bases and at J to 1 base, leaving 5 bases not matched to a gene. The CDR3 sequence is CASSMAGGRSYEQYF. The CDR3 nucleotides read TGTGCCAGTAGTATGGCGGGGGGAAGGTCCTACGAGCAGTACTTC.

The CDR3 sequence: CASSWTGPGETQYF. DNA of the CDR3: TGTGCCAGCTCCTGGACAGGACCGGGGGAGACCCAGTACTTC. The J gene is TRBJ2-5, the V gene TRBV2; 7 bases match TRBD1. CDR3 length equals 14 residues. Unmatched junction bases numbered 11, after V lost 8 bases and J lost 5 bases. Germline-derived CDR1 and CDR2 are SNHLY and FYNNEI.

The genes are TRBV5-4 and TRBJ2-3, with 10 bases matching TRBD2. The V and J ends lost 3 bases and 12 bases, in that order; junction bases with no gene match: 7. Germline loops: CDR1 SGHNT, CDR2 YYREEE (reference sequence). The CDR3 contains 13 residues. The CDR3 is CASSYDSGRTQYF. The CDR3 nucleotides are TGTGCCAGCAGCTACGATAGCGGGAGGACTCAGTATTTT.

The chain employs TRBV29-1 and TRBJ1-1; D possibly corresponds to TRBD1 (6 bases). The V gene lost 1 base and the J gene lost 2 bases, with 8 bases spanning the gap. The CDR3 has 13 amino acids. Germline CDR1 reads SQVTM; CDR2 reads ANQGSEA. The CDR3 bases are TGCAGCGTTGAAGGGACAGAAAACACTGAAGCTTTCTTT. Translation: CSVEGTENTEAFF.

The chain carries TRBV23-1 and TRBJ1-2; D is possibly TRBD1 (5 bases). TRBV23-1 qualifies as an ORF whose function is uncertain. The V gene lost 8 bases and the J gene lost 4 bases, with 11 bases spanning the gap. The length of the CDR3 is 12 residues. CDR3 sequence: CASLQAGYGYTF. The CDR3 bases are TGCGCCAGCCTACAGGCGGGCTATGGCTACACCTTC.

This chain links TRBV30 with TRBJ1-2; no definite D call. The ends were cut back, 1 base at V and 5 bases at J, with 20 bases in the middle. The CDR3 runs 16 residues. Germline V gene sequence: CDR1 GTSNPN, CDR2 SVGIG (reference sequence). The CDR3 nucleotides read TGTGCCTGGAGTGAATTTCTGGGCAGCGCGTCGTATGGCTACACCTTC. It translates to CAWSEFLGSASYGYTF.

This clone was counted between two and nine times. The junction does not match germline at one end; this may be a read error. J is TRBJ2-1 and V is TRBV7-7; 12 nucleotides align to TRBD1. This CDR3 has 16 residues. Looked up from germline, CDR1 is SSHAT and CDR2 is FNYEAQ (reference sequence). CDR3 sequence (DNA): TGTGCTAGCAGCTTAGACCGGGACAGGGGGCTCGGTGAGCAGTTCTTC. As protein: CASSLDRDRGLGEQFF.

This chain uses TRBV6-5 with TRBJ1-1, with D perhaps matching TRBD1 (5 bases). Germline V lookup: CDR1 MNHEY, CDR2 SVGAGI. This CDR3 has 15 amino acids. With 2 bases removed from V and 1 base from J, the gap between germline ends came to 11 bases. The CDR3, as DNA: TGTGCCAGCAGTTACGGTGGGACCGCGAACACTGAAGCTTTCTTT. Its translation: CASSYGGTANTEAFF.

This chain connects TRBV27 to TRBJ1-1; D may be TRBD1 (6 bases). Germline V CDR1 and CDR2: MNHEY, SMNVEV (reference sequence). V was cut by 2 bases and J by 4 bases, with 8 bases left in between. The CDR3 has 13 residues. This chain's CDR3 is CASSLLGATEAFF. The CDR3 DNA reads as TGTGCCAGCAGTTTACTGGGGGCCACTGAAGCTTTCTTT.

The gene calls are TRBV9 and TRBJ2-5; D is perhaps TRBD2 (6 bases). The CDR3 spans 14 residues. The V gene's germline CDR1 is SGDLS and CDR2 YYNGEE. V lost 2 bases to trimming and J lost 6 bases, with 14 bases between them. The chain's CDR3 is CASSVEPGVKTQYF. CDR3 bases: TGTGCCAGCAGCGTTGAGCCGGGGGTGAAGACCCAGTACTTC.

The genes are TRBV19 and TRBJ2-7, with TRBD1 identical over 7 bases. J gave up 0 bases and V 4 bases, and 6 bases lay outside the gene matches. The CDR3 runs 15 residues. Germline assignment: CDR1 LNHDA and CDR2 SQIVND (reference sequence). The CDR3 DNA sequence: TGTGCCAGTAGTACCGGACAGGCCCTCTCCTACGAGCAGTACTTC. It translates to CASSTGQALSYEQYF. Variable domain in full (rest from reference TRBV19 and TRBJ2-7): DGGITQSPKYLFRKEGQNVTLSCEQNLNHDAMYWYRQDPGQGLRLIYYSQIVNDFQKGDIAEGYSVSREKKESFPLTVTSAQKNPTAFYLCASSTGQALSYEQYFGPGTRLTVT.

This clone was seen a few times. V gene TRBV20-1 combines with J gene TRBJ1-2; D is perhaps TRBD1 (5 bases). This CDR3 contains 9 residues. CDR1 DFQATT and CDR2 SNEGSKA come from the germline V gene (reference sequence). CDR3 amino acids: CGHNYGYTF. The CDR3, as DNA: TGCGGACACAACTATGGCTACACCTTC.

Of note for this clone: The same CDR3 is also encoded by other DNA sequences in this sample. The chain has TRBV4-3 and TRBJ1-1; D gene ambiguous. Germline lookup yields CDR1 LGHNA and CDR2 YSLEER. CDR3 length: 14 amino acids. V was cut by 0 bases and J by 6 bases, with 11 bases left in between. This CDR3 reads CASSQDRARPEAFF. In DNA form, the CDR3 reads TGCGCCAGCAGCCAAGACCGCGCAAGGCCTGAAGCTTTCTTT.

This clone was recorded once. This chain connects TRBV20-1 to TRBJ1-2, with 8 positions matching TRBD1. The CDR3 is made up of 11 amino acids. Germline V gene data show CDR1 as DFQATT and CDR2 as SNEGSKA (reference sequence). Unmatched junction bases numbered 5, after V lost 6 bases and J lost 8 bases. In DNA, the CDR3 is TGCAGTGCCCCCAGGACAGGGGGCTACACCTTC. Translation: CSAPRTGGYTF.

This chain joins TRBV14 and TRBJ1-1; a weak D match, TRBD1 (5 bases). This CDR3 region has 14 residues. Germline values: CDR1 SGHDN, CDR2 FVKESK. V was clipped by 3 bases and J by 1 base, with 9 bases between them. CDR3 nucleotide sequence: TGTGCCAGCAGCCAGGGACGAAAGAACACTGAAGCTTTCTTT. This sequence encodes CASSQGRKNTEAFF.

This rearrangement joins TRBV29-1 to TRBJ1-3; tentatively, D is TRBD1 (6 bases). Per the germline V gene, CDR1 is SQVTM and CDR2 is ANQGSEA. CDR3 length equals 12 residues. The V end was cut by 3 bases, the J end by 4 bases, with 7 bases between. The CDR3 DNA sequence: TGCAGCGTTGATACAGGGGGAAACACCATATATTTT. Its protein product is CSVDTGGNTIYF.

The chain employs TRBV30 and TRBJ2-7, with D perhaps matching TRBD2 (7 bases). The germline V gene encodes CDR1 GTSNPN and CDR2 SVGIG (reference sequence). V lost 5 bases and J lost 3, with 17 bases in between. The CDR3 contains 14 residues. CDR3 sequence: CAWQRGGDNYEQYF. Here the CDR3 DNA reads TGTGCCTGGCAAAGGGGGGGGGATAACTACGAGCAGTACTTC.

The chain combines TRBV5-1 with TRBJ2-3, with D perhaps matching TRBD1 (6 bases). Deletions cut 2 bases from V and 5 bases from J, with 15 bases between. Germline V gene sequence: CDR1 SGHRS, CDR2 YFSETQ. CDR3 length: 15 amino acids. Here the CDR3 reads CASSFGQGRGDTQYF. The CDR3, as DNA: TGCGCCAGCAGCTTTGGCCAGGGGCGAGGAGATACGCAGTATTTT.